This T cell receptor beta chain derives from a study of cytomegalovirus exposure and HLA in healthy donors. PCR was performed using 60 Vbeta and 13 Jbeta primers. Sequencing used immunoSEQ multiplex PCR; TCRdb keeps in-frame clones, though not all of them. The sample contains fewer than 120,000 clones, roughly four fifths of which appear only once. The table lists this clone with a few counts. Looked up from germline, CDR1 is LNHDA and CDR2 is SQIVND (reference sequence). The CDR3 runs to 15 residues. V was shortened by 1 base and J by 9 bases, with 19 bases between the two germline ends. This clonotype was obtained from a woman aged 25 to 39 in good health and CMV-seronegative. J is TRBJ2-7 and V is TRBV19; perhaps TRBD1 as D (6 bases). Sequencing input: PBMCs. The CDR3 DNA follows: TGTGCCAGTAGTATAGGGACAGCGGAGTCTACGGGGCAGTACTTC. The encoded protein is CASSIGTAESTGQYF.